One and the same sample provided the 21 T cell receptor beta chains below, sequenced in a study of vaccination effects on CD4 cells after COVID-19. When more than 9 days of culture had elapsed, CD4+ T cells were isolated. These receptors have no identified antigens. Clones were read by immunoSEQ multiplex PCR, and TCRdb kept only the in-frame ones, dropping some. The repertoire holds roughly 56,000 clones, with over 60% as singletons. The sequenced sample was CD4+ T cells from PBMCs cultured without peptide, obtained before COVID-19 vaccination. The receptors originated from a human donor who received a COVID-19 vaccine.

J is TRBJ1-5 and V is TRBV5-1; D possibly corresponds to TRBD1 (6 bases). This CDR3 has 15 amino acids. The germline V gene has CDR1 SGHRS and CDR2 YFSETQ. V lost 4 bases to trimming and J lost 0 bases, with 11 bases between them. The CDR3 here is CASSPGTTSNQPQHF. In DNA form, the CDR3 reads TGCGCCAGCAGCCCCGGGACAACTAGCAATCAGCCCCAGCATTTT. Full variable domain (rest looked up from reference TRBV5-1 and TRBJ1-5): KAGVTQTPRYLIKTRGQQVTLSCSPISGHRSVSWYQQTPGQGLQFLFEYFSETQRNKGNFPGRFSGRQFSNSRSEMNVSTLELGDSALYLCASSPGTTSNQPQHFGDGTRLSIL.

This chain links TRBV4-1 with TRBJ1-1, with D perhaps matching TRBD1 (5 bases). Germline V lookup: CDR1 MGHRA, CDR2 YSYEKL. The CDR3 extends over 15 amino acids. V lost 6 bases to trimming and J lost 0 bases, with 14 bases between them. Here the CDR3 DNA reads TGCGCCAGCAGGGTCAGGGACTTCATGAACACTGAAGCTTTCTTT. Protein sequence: CASRVRDFMNTEAFF.

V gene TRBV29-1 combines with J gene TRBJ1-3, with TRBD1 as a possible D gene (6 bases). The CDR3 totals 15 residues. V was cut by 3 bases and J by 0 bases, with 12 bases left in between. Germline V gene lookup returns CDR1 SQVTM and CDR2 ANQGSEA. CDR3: CSVDQGPSSGNTIYF. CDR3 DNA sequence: TGCAGCGTTGATCAGGGGCCAAGCTCTGGAAACACCATATATTTT.

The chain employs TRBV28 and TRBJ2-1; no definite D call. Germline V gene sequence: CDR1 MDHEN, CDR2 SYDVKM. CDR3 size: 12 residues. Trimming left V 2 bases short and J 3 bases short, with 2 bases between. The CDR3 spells CASSLSYNEQFF. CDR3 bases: TGTGCCAGCAGTTTAAGCTACAATGAGCAGTTCTTC.

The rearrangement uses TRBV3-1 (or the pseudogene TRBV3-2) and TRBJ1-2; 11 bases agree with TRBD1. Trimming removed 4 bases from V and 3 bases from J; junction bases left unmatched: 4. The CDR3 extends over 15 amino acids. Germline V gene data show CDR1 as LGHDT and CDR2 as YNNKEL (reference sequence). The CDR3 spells CASSRTGGADYGYTF. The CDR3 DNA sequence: TGTGCCAGCAGCCGGACAGGGGGCGCCGACTATGGCTACACCTTC.

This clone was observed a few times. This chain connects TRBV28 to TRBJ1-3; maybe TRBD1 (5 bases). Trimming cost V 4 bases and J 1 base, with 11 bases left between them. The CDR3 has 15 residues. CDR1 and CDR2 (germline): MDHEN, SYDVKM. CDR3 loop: CASSSGGVSGNTIYF. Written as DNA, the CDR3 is TGTGCCAGCAGTTCAGGAGGGGTTTCTGGAAACACCATATATTTT.

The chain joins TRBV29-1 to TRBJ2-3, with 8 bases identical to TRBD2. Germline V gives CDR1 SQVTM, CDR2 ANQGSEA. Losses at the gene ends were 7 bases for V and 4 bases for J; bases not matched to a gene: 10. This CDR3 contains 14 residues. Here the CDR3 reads CSGSGGLVSDTQYF. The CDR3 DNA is TGCAGCGGAAGCGGGGGATTGGTCTCAGATACGCAGTATTTT.

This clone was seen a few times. The CDR3 spells CASSLMAGQGGNTIYF. As DNA, the CDR3 is TGTGCCAGCAGCTTAATGGCGGGGCAAGGTGGAAACACCATATATTTT. This chain links TRBV7-8 with TRBJ1-3; the D gene is possibly TRBD1 (5 bases). Germline assignment: CDR1 SGHVS and CDR2 FQNEAQ. Trimming pared 2 bases from V and 3 bases from J, leaving 14 bases between. The CDR3 runs 16 residues.

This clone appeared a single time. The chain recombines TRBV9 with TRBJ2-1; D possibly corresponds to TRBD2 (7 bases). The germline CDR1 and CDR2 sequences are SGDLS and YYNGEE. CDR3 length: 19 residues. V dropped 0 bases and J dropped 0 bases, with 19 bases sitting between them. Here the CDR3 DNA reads TGTGCCAGCAGCGTAGGGCGGGGGCCAACAGTGAGCTCCTACAATGAGCAGTTCTTC. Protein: CASSVGRGPTVSSYNEQFF.

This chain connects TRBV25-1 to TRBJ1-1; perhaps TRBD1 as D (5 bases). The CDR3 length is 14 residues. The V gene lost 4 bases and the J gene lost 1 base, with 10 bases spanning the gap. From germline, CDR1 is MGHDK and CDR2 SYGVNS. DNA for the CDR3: TGTGCCAGCAGTGCTACAGGCGGGAACACTGAAGCTTTCTTT. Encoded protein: CASSATGGNTEAFF.

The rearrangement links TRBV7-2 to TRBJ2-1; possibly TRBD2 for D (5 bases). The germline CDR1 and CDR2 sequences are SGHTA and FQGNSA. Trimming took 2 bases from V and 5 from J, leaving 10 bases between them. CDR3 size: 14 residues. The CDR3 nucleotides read TGTGCCAGCAGCTTATTCGGGGTGCACAATGAGCAGTTCTTC. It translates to CASSLFGVHNEQFF.

This CDR3 reads CASSDWVGGSETQYF. CDR3 DNA: TGTGCCAGCAGTGATTGGGTAGGGGGCTCAGAGACCCAGTACTTC. The chain combines TRBV2 with TRBJ2-5, with 7 nucleotides matching TRBD1. The V gene end was trimmed by 3 bases and the J gene end by 4 bases; junction bases not matched to a gene: 8. Germline loops: CDR1 SNHLY, CDR2 FYNNEI. This CDR3 region has 15 residues. The variable domain in full, with the rest retrieved from reference TRBV2 and TRBJ2-5, is EPEVTQTPSHQVTQMGQEVILRCVPISNHLYFYWYRQILGQKVEFLVSFYNNEISEKSEIFDDQFSVERPDGSNFTLKIRSTKLEDSAMYFCASSDWVGGSETQYFGPGTRLLVL.

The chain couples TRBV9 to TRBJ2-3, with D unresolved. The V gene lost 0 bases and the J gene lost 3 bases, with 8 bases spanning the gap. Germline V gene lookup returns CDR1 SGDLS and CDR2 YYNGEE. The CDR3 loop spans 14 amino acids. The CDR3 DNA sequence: TGTGCCAGCAGCGTAGGGCTGGGAACAGATACGCAGTATTTT. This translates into CASSVGLGTDTQYF.

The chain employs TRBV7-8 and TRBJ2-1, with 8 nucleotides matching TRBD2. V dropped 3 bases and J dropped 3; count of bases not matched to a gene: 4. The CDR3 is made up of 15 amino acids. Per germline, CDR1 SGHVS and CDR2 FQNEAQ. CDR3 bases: TGTGCCAGCAGCTTCGGGGGGGCTTTCTACAATGAGCAGTTCTTC. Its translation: CASSFGGAFYNEQFF.

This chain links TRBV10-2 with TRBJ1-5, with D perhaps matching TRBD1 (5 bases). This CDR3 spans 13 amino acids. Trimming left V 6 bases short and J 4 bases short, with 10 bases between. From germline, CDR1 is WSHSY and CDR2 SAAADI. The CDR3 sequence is CASRTDRNQPQHF. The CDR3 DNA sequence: TGCGCCAGCAGAACTGACAGAAATCAGCCCCAGCATTTT.

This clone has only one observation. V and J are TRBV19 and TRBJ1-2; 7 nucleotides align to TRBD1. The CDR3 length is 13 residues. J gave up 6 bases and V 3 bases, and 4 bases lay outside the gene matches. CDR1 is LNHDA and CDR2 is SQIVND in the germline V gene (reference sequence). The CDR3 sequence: CASSILRGNGYTF. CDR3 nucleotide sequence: TGTGCCAGTAGTATTCTCAGGGGGAATGGCTACACCTTC.

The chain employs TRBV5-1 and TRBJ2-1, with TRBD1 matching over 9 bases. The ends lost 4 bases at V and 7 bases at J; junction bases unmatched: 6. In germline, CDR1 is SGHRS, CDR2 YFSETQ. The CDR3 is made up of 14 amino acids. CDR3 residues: CASSAGTGYNEQFF. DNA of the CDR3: TGCGCCAGCAGCGCCGGGACAGGGTATAATGAGCAGTTCTTC.

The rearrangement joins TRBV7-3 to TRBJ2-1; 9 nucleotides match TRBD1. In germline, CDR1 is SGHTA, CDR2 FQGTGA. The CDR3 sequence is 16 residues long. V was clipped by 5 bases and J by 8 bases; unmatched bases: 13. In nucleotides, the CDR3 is TGTGCCAGCAGCCACGGACCCGGGACAGGGATTTATGAGCAGTTCTTC. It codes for CASSHGPGTGIYEQFF.

This chain's CDR3 is CASSEPNQPQHF. CDR3 sequence (DNA): TGCGCCAGCAGTGAACCTAATCAGCCCCAGCATTTT. V gene TRBV10-1 combines with J gene TRBJ1-5; D call uncertain. V was trimmed by 3 bases and J by 4 bases, leaving 4 bases between them. Germline V gene lookup returns CDR1 WNHNN and CDR2 SYGVQD (reference sequence). This CDR3 region has 12 residues.

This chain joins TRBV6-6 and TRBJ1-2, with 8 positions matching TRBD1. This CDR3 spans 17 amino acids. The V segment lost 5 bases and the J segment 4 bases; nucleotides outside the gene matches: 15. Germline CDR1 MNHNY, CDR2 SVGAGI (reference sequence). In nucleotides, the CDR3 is TGTGCCAGCAGTCTGGACAGGGAGCTCCCGCTGGGCTATGGCTACACCTTC. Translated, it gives CASSLDRELPLGYGYTF.

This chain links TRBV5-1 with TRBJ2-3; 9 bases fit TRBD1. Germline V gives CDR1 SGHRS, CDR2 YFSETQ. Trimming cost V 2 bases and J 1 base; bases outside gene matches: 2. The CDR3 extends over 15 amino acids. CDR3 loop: CASSLQGAGTDTQYF. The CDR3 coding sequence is TGCGCCAGCAGCTTACAGGGGGCGGGCACAGATACGCAGTATTTT. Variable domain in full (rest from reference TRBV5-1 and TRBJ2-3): KAGVTQTPRYLIKTRGQQVTLSCSPISGHRSVSWYQQTPGQGLQFLFEYFSETQRNKGNFPGRFSGRQFSNSRSEMNVSTLELGDSALYLCASSLQGAGTDTQYFGPGTRLTVL.